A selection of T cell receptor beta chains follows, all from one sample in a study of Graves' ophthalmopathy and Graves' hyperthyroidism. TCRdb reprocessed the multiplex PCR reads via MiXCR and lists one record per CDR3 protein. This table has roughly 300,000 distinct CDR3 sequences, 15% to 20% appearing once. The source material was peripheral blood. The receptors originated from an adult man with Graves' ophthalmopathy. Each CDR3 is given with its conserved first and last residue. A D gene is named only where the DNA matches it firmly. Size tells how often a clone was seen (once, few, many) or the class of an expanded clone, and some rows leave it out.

cdr3_aa: CASSAAGTGKETQYF
cdr3_nt: TGCGCCAGCAGCGCCGCCGGGACAGGGAAAGAGACCCAGTACTTC
clone_size: -
v_call: TRBV5-1
j_call: TRBJ2-5
cdr3_length: 15
d_call: TRBD1

cdr3_aa: CASSEVGASEGEAFF
cdr3_nt: TGTGCCAGCAGTGAAGTCGGCGCAAGTGAGGGTGAAGCTTTCTTT
clone_size: many
v_call: TRBV25-1
j_call: TRBJ1-1
cdr3_length: 15
d_call: -

cdr3_aa: CASSLVSGMGTYEQYF
cdr3_nt: TGTGCCAGCAGCTTGGTTTCAGGGATGGGGACCTACGAGCAGTACTTC
clone_size: -
v_call: TRBV5-6
j_call: TRBJ2-7
cdr3_length: 16
d_call: -

cdr3_aa: CASSLASGGYEAFF
cdr3_nt: TGTGCCAGCAGCTTAGCGTCAGGGGGCTACGAAGCTTTCTTT
clone_size: many
v_call: TRBV7-2
j_call: TRBJ1-1
cdr3_length: 14
d_call: TRBD1

cdr3_aa: CASARRGDMVAHNGSPLHF
cdr3_nt: TGTGCCAGCGCCCGAAGGGGGGATATGGTGGCCCATAATGGTTCACCCCTCCACTTT
clone_size: many
v_call: TRBV28
j_call: TRBJ1-6
cdr3_length: 19
d_call: -

cdr3_aa: CASSYGGAGGPGETQYF
cdr3_nt: TGTGCCAGCAGTTACGGCGGCGCAGGGGGCCCCGGGGAGACCCAGTACTTC
clone_size: many
v_call: TRBV6-5
j_call: TRBJ2-5
cdr3_length: 17
d_call: TRBD1

cdr3_aa: CASSPQQVLGGYTF
cdr3_nt: TGTGCCAGCTCACCACAACAGGTGTTGGGTGGCTACACCTTC
clone_size: many
v_call: TRBV18
j_call: TRBJ1-2
cdr3_length: 14
d_call: -

cdr3_aa: CASSSSLAGGVGRAFF
cdr3_nt: TGTGCCAGCAGTTCCTCCTTAGCAGGGGGGGTGGGTCGAGCTTTCTTT
clone_size: many
v_call: TRBV28
j_call: TRBJ1-1
cdr3_length: 16
d_call: TRBD1

cdr3_aa: CASRPSEETQYF
cdr3_nt: TGTGCCAGCAGGCCTAGTGAAGAGACCCAGTACTTC
clone_size: many
v_call: TRBV2
j_call: TRBJ2-5
cdr3_length: 12
d_call: -

cdr3_aa: CASQKQTNTGELFF
cdr3_nt: TGTGCCAGCCAAAAGCAGACGAACACCGGGGAGCTGTTTTTT
clone_size: -
v_call: TRBV28
j_call: TRBJ2-2
cdr3_length: 14
d_call: -

cdr3_aa: CSAEKGGRIETQYF
cdr3_nt: TGCAGTGCGGAGAAGGGGGGCCGGATAGAGACCCAGTACTTC
clone_size: many
v_call: TRBV20-1
j_call: TRBJ2-5
cdr3_length: 14
d_call: -

cdr3_aa: CASSYRAESYEQYF
cdr3_nt: TGTGCCAGCAGTTACAGGGCCGAGTCCTACGAGCAGTACTTC
clone_size: -
v_call: TRBV6-2/TRBV6-3
j_call: TRBJ2-7
cdr3_length: 14
d_call: -

cdr3_aa: CASSAGGTGANVLTF
cdr3_nt: TGTGCCAGCAGCGCCGGGGGGACTGGGGCCAACGTCCTGACTTTC
clone_size: many
v_call: TRBV7-6
j_call: TRBJ2-6
cdr3_length: 15
d_call: TRBD2

cdr3_aa: CASSLHWGPNQPQHF
cdr3_nt: TGTGCCAGCAGTTTACACTGGGGGCCGAATCAGCCCCAGCATTTT
clone_size: many
v_call: TRBV12-3/TRBV12-4
j_call: TRBJ1-5
cdr3_length: 15
d_call: -

cdr3_aa: CSAKKDGSSYEQYF
cdr3_nt: TGCAGTGCCAAAAAGGACGGTAGCTCCTACGAGCAGTACTTC
clone_size: many
v_call: TRBV20-1
j_call: TRBJ2-7
cdr3_length: 14
d_call: -

cdr3_aa: CASSFRDSYGYTF
cdr3_nt: TGTGCCAGCAGTTTCCGGGACAGCTATGGCTACACCTTC
clone_size: many
v_call: TRBV27
j_call: TRBJ1-2
cdr3_length: 13
d_call: TRBD1

cdr3_aa: CASTSPGETEAFF
cdr3_nt: TGTGCCAGCACCTCCCCAGGGGAAACTGAAGCTTTCTTT
clone_size: many
v_call: TRBV28
j_call: TRBJ1-1
cdr3_length: 13
d_call: -

cdr3_aa: CASGLGGELFF
cdr3_nt: TGTGCCTCAGGGCTCGGCGGGGAGCTGTTTTTT
clone_size: many
v_call: TRBV9
j_call: TRBJ2-2
cdr3_length: 11
d_call: -

cdr3_aa: CASSEWGRDNPPLHF
cdr3_nt: TGTGCCAGCAGTGAATGGGGCCGTGATAATCCACCCCTCCACTTT
clone_size: many
v_call: TRBV6-1
j_call: TRBJ1-6
cdr3_length: 15
d_call: -

cdr3_aa: CASSDRFGQGYTF
cdr3_nt: TGTGCCAGCAGTGATCGCTTTGGACAGGGCTACACCTTC
clone_size: -
v_call: TRBV6-1
j_call: TRBJ1-2
cdr3_length: 13
d_call: -

cdr3_aa: CASSPGAVGQFYGYTF
cdr3_nt: TGTGCCAGCTCACCGGGGGCAGTGGGACAGTTTTATGGCTACACCTTC
clone_size: many
v_call: TRBV18
j_call: TRBJ1-2
cdr3_length: 16
d_call: TRBD1

cdr3_aa: CSVAQGLAGGNSYEQYF
cdr3_nt: TGCAGCGTTGCGCAGGGACTAGCGGGAGGTAACTCCTACGAGCAGTACTTC
clone_size: -
v_call: TRBV29-1
j_call: TRBJ2-7
cdr3_length: 17
d_call: TRBD2

cdr3_aa: CASSLPGLAIETQYF
cdr3_nt: TGTGCCAGCAGCTTACCGGGACTAGCGATAGAGACCCAGTACTTC
clone_size: many
v_call: TRBV7-8
j_call: TRBJ2-5
cdr3_length: 15
d_call: TRBD2

cdr3_aa: CASSQQGGNTIYF
cdr3_nt: TGTGCCAGCAGCCAGCAAGGAGGGAACACCATATATTTT
clone_size: many
v_call: TRBV7-2
j_call: TRBJ1-3
cdr3_length: 13
d_call: -

cdr3_aa: CATSDPRTSRNTGELFF
cdr3_nt: TGTGCCACCAGTGACCCTCGAACTAGCAGAAACACCGGGGAGCTGTTTTTT
clone_size: many
v_call: TRBV24-1
j_call: TRBJ2-2
cdr3_length: 17
d_call: -

cdr3_aa: CASSQSNYGYTF
cdr3_nt: TGTGCCAGCAGTCAGTCTAACTATGGCTACACCTTC
clone_size: many
v_call: TRBV7-2
j_call: TRBJ1-2
cdr3_length: 12
d_call: -

cdr3_aa: CASSQLAGELSVEQYF
cdr3_nt: TGTGCCAGCTCACAACTAGCGGGAGAGCTCTCCGTGGAGCAGTACTTC
clone_size: few
v_call: TRBV18
j_call: TRBJ2-7
cdr3_length: 16
d_call: TRBD2

cdr3_aa: CASSLARGVDYGYTF
cdr3_nt: TGTGCCAGCAGCTTAGCACGAGGGGTCGACTATGGCTACACCTTC
clone_size: many
v_call: TRBV7-2
j_call: TRBJ1-2
cdr3_length: 15
d_call: -

cdr3_aa: CASSLVGGVTYEQYF
cdr3_nt: TGTGCCAGCAGCTTAGTGGGGGGGGTCACCTACGAGCAGTACTTC
clone_size: -
v_call: TRBV11-2
j_call: TRBJ2-7
cdr3_length: 15
d_call: TRBD2

cdr3_aa: CASSTQGGNTEAFF
cdr3_nt: TGTGCCAGCAGTACACAGGGGGGGAACACTGAAGCTTTCTTT
clone_size: many
v_call: TRBV12-3/TRBV12-4
j_call: TRBJ1-1
cdr3_length: 14
d_call: TRBD1

cdr3_aa: CASNPGGHTEAFF
cdr3_nt: TGTGCCAGCAATCCAGGGGGGCACACTGAAGCTTTCTTT
clone_size: many
v_call: TRBV9
j_call: TRBJ1-1
cdr3_length: 13
d_call: TRBD1

cdr3_aa: CASSQDRPGSSEAFF
cdr3_nt: TGTGCCAGCAGCCAAGATCGGCCAGGGTCAAGTGAAGCTTTCTTT
clone_size: many
v_call: TRBV14
j_call: TRBJ1-1
cdr3_length: 15
d_call: -

cdr3_aa: CASSQTGSSNQPQHF
cdr3_nt: TGTGCCAGCAGCCAGACAGGGTCGAGCAATCAGCCCCAGCATTTT
clone_size: many
v_call: TRBV6-5
j_call: TRBJ1-5
cdr3_length: 15
d_call: TRBD1

cdr3_aa: CASSFPRGPQHF
cdr3_nt: TGTGCCAGCAGCTTCCCACGGGGGCCCCAGCATTTT
clone_size: many
v_call: TRBV11-2
j_call: TRBJ1-5
cdr3_length: 12
d_call: -

cdr3_aa: CASSRAEGYEQYF
cdr3_nt: TGCGCCAGCAGCCGCGCCGAGGGTTACGAGCAGTACTTC
clone_size: many
v_call: TRBV4-1
j_call: TRBJ2-7
cdr3_length: 13
d_call: -

cdr3_aa: CASIPLNEAFF
cdr3_nt: TGTGCCAGCATCCCCCTTAATGAGGCTTTCTTT
clone_size: -
v_call: TRBV7-2
j_call: TRBJ1-1
cdr3_length: 11
d_call: -

cdr3_aa: CASSYWTRGFVDTQYF
cdr3_nt: TGCGCCAGCAGCTATTGGACAAGAGGGTTTGTGGATACGCAGTATTTT
clone_size: many
v_call: TRBV5-1
j_call: TRBJ2-3
cdr3_length: 16
d_call: -

cdr3_aa: CASSKKGMTGELFF
cdr3_nt: TGTGCCAGCAGCAAAAAAGGGATGACCGGGGAGCTGTTTTTT
clone_size: many
v_call: TRBV3-1
j_call: TRBJ2-2
cdr3_length: 14
d_call: -

cdr3_aa: CARKQSENTEAFF
cdr3_nt: TGTGCCAGAAAACAATCAGAAAACACTGAAGCTTTCTTT
clone_size: many
v_call: TRBV10-3
j_call: TRBJ1-1
cdr3_length: 13
d_call: -

cdr3_aa: CASSYRLAGGYEQYF
cdr3_nt: TGTGCCAGCAGTTACCGATTAGCGGGAGGGTACGAGCAGTACTTC
clone_size: many
v_call: TRBV6-2/TRBV6-3
j_call: TRBJ2-7
cdr3_length: 15
d_call: TRBD2

cdr3_aa: CASGRVNTEAFF
cdr3_nt: TGTGCCAGCGGCAGGGTGAACACTGAAGCTTTCTTT
clone_size: medium-sized
v_call: TRBV6-2/TRBV6-3
j_call: TRBJ1-1
cdr3_length: 12
d_call: -

cdr3_aa: CASSATIEAFF
cdr3_nt: TGTGCCAGCAGCGCTACGATTGAAGCTTTCTTT
clone_size: many
v_call: TRBV2
j_call: TRBJ1-1
cdr3_length: 11
d_call: -

cdr3_aa: CASSLGGIPPPSNQPQHF
cdr3_nt: TGTGCCAGCAGTTTGGGGGGGATCCCTCCACCTAGCAATCAGCCCCAGCATTTT
clone_size: many
v_call: TRBV12-3/TRBV12-4
j_call: TRBJ1-5
cdr3_length: 18
d_call: -

cdr3_aa: CASSIGGTGLMNTEAFF
cdr3_nt: TGTGCCAGTAGTATCGGGGGGACAGGACTCATGAACACTGAAGCTTTCTTT
clone_size: many
v_call: TRBV19
j_call: TRBJ1-1
cdr3_length: 17
d_call: TRBD1

cdr3_aa: CASSFGWDHSYEQYF
cdr3_nt: TGTGCCAGCAGTTTCGGATGGGACCACTCCTACGAGCAGTACTTC
clone_size: -
v_call: TRBV28
j_call: TRBJ2-7
cdr3_length: 15
d_call: -

cdr3_aa: CASSLAGGAKETQYF
cdr3_nt: TGTGCCAGCAGCTTAGCGGGGGGAGCGAAAGAGACCCAGTACTTC
clone_size: few
v_call: TRBV7-2
j_call: TRBJ2-5
cdr3_length: 15
d_call: -

cdr3_aa: CASRADRLTEAFF
cdr3_nt: TGTGCCAGCAGGGCCGACAGGCTTACTGAAGCTTTCTTT
clone_size: many
v_call: TRBV7-2
j_call: TRBJ1-1
cdr3_length: 13
d_call: -

cdr3_aa: CASSLGPDGLGYTF
cdr3_nt: TGTGCCAGCAGCTTAGGTCCAGACGGACTTGGCTACACCTTC
clone_size: -
v_call: TRBV7-2
j_call: TRBJ1-2
cdr3_length: 14
d_call: -

cdr3_aa: CASRGQGIGANVLTF
cdr3_nt: TGTGCCAGCAGGGGACAGGGGATTGGGGCCAACGTCCTGACTTTC
clone_size: -
v_call: TRBV12-3/TRBV12-4
j_call: TRBJ2-6
cdr3_length: 15
d_call: TRBD1

cdr3_aa: CASSLDGTSYQGVLSNYGYTF
cdr3_nt: TGCGCCAGCAGCCTGGACGGGACATCTTATCAGGGGGTCCTTTCTAACTATGGCTACACCTTC
clone_size: many
v_call: TRBV5-1
j_call: TRBJ1-2
cdr3_length: 21
d_call: TRBD1

cdr3_aa: CASSPPEVRNQPQHF
cdr3_nt: TGTGCCAGCAGCCCCCCAGAGGTTCGAAATCAGCCCCAGCATTTT
clone_size: many
v_call: TRBV5-5
j_call: TRBJ1-5
cdr3_length: 15
d_call: -

cdr3_aa: CASSAGRGSNEQYF
cdr3_nt: TGCGCCAGCAGCGCAGGCAGGGGTAGCAACGAGCAGTACTTC
clone_size: many
v_call: TRBV5-1
j_call: TRBJ2-7
cdr3_length: 14
d_call: -

cdr3_aa: CASRGQDTYEQYF
cdr3_nt: TGTGCTAGTCGAGGGCAGGATACCTACGAGCAGTACTTC
clone_size: many
v_call: TRBV12-5
j_call: TRBJ2-7
cdr3_length: 13
d_call: -